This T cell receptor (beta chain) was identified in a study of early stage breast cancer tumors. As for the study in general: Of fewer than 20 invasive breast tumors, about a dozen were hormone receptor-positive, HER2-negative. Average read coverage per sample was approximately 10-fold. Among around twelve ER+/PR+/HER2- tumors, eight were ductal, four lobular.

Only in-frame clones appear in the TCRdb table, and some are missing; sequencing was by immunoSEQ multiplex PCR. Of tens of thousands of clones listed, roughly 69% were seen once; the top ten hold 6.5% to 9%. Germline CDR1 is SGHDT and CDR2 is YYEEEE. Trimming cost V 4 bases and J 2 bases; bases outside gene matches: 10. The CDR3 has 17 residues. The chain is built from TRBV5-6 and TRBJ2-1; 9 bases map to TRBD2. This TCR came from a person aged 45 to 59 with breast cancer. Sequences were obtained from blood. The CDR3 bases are TGTGCCAGCAGCGCTGAGGGCGGGGGGGCCCCCTACAATGAGCAGTTCTTC. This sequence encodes CASSAEGGGAPYNEQFF.